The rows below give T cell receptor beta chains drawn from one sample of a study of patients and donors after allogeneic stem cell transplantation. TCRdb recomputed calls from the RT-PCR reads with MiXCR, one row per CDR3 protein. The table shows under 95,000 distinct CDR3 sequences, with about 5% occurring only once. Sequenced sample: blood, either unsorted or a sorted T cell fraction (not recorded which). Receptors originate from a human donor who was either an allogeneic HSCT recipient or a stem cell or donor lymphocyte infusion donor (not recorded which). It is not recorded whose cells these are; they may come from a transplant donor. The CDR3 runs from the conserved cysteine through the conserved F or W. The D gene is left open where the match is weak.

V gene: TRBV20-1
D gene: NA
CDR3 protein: CSAGHRTVRPDTQYF

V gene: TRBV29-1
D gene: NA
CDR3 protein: CSATQGIETQYF

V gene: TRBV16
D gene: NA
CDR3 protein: CASDSGGETQYF

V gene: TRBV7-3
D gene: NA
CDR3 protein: CASSPLGGSYNEQFF

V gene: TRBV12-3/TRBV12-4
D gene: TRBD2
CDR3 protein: CASSLQAGGSDTQYF

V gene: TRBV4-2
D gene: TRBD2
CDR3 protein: CASSPGLAGGPRTYNEQFF

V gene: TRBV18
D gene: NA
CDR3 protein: CASSPNSGNTIYF

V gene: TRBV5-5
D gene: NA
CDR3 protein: CASSLDGRIGNEQFF

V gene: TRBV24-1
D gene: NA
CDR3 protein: CATSDLGGIKFF

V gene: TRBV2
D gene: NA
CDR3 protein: CASSEGRAFF

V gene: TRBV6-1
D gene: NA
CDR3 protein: CASSGSRGYYGYTF

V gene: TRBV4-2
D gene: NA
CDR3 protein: CASSQVGGRDEKLFF

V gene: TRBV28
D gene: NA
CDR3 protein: CASSPHSYGYTF

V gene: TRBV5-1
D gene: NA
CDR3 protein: CASTVSSYNEQFF

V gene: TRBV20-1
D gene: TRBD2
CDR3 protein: CSGRLAETQYF

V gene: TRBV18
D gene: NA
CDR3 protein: CASSPILAFGDTIYF

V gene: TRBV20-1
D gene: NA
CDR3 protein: CSASLTRINEQFF

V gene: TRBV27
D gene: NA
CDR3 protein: CASSLFGQRMNTEAFF

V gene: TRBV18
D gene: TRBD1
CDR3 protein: CASSPPTGGTDTQYF

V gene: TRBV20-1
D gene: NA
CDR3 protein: CSAGGGGKETQYF

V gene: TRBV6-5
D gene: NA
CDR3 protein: CASSFTTGTTQETQYF

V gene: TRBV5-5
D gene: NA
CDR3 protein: CASNTLDARETQYF

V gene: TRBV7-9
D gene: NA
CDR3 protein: CSSSFQGLSVTEAFF

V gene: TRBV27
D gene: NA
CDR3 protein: CASSGVVNTEAFF